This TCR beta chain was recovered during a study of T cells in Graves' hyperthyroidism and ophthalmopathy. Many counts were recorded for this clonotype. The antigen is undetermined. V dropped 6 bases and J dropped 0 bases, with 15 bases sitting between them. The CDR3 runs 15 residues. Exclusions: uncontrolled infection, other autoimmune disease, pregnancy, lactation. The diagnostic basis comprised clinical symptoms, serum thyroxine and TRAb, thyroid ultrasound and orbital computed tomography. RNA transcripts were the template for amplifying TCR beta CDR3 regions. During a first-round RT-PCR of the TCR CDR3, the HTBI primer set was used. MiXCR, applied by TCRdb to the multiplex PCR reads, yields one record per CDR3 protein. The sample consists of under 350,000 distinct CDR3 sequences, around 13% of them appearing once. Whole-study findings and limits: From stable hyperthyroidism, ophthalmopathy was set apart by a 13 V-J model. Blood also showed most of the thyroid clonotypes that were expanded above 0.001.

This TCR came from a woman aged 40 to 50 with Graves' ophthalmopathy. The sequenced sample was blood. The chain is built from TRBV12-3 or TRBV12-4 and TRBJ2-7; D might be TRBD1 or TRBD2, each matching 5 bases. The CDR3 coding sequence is TGTGCCAGCAGCTGGGGACGGATAAACTCCTACGAGCAGTACTTC. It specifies CASSWGRINSYEQYF.